This TCR beta chain appears in the sequencing data of a study of blood T cells in healthy people across ages. Overall study findings and caveats: Donor CMV status was unknown, possibly confounding expanded clonotype changes. PBMCs went unsorted, and a conclusive naive versus antigen-experienced comparison was therefore prevented. TCR beta diversity per million T cells fell roughly linearly with age.

This CDR3 is built from 12 residues. A second about 7 to 12 cycle PCR used barcoded and J-beta primers. A 12-random-nucleotide template-switch adaptor tagged each cDNA molecule. Using its own MiXCR run on the 5' RACE reads, TCRdb lists one record per CDR3 protein. The sample comprises 500,000 to 600,000 distinct CDR3 sequences, 27% of which are singletons, and around a sixth rests with the top ten. This clonotype was counted between two and nine times. Its antigen is unidentified. This receptor was identified in a woman in her 70s in good health. Sequencing was done on a sample of blood. V gene TRBV21-1 combines with J gene TRBJ2-5. The DNA end is more similar to TRBJ2-1, so the J call may be wrong. TRBV21-1 is flagged as a pseudogene. The CDR3, as DNA: TGTGCCAGCAGCAAAAGGAAAGATGAGCAGTTCTTC. It is translated as CASSKRKDEQFF.